This entry concerns a single T cell receptor beta chain. Its cognate antigen is unknown. This record belongs to a study of shared clonotypes between healthy human individuals. Study-level information: The composition of the donors was a couple of women and a few men aged 18 to 49. Overall study findings and caveats: Memory subsets generally showed smaller estimated richness than naive subsets did.

From germline, CDR1 is SEHNR and CDR2 FQNEAQ (reference sequence). V lost 2 bases, J lost 6 bases, and 5 bases stayed unmatched. The CDR3 loop spans 15 amino acids. The study ran the assay at deep level. Some clones are missing from TCRdb's copy, which holds only in-frame ones; the method was immunoSEQ multiplex PCR. The sample contains 650,000 to 700,000 clones, less than 95% of which appear only once. Input material: memory CD8+ T cells from PBMCs. Subset meaning: CD45RO+ cells pooled with CCR7-negative TemRA cells. The chain couples TRBV7-9 to TRBJ2-2, with 8 positions matching TRBD1. This sequence originates from a man aged 18 to 29 in good health. Some clones in this sample may be carry-over from other donors' samples. In DNA form, the CDR3 reads TGTGCCAGCAGCTTAAGGACAGGGATTTCCGGGGAGCTGTTTTTT. This translates into CASSLRTGISGELFF.